This entry describes one T cell receptor beta chain. Antigen specificity is unknown. Germline loops: CDR1 SQVTM, CDR2 ANQGSEA. The germline V and J ends were trimmed by 6 bases and 0 bases, with 14 bases remaining between them. The CDR3 sequence is 14 residues long. The data belong to a study of CD8+CD57+ T cells in acquired aplastic anemia. General study results and limits: For CD8+ Simpson's diversity, patients and controls showed no significant difference. The same twenty-nine CD8+ CDR3 sequences occurred in patients and in controls.

TCR beta VDJ combinations and CDR3 sequences were profiled from genomic DNA. TCRdb re-derived calls from the reads in MiXCR, one entry per CDR3 protein. The sample records about 180,000 distinct CDR3 sequences, 40% to 55% being singletons. This TCR was recovered from a human donor in good health. Sequencing input: sorted CD4+, CD8+, or CD8+CD57+ T cells (not recorded which) from PBMCs. The genes are TRBV29-1 and TRBJ1-1, with D tentatively TRBD1 (5 bases). The CDR3 is CSVDGTGMNTEAFF. The CDR3 DNA reads as TGCAGCGTGGATGGGACGGGAATGAACACTGAAGCTTTCTTT.